The T cell receptor beta chain under discussion was sequenced for a study of T cell repertoires in cytomegalovirus infection. In the study overall: Matching HLA type and CMV infection were both indicated by public TCR beta signatures.

Trimming took 5 bases from V and 5 from J, leaving 8 bases between them. Per the germline V gene, CDR1 is ENHRY and CDR2 is SYGVKD. This CDR3 comprises 12 residues. Study results and limitations: The ex vivo response showed dominance by HLA-C-restricted CMV-specific TCR beta clonotypes. There were carriers of CMV plus the relevant HLA, and cumulative public TCR beta family frequency identified them.

One entry per CDR3 protein results from TCRdb running MiXCR on the reads. The sample records 200,000 or so distinct CDR3 sequences, 28% being singletons. Remarks on this clonotype: Antigen: not known.

The V and J genes are TRBV10-3 and TRBJ2-3; possibly TRBD2 for D (5 bases). The sample was PBMCs. The receptor was isolated from a human donor in good health (CMV status not recorded). Some clones in this sample may be carry-over from other donors' samples. CDR3 amino acids: CAISRGGDTQYF. The DNA of the CDR3 is TGTGCCATCAGTCGGGGTGGAGATACGCAGTATTTT.